The rows below give T cell receptor beta chains drawn from one sample of a study of T cell responses to AZD1222 COVID-19 vaccine. Method: immunoSEQ multiplex PCR; TCRdb's copy keeps in-frame clones and lacks some. The sample includes 65,000 to 90,000 clones, approximately 92% of them seen just once. Sequences were derived from peripheral blood, sampled 28 days after the second AZD1222 dose. The receptors come from an adult who received the AZD1222 COVID-19 vaccine. CDR3s include the opening cysteine and the closing phenylalanine or tryptophan. Each record gives: J gene, V gene, clone size, D gene, CDR3 DNA, CDR3 protein. D genes are given only for firm matches. Clone size, where shown, is once, few, many, or a class for clones that have expanded.

>TRBJ2-1|TRBV6-4|.|TRBD2
TGTGCCAGCAGTAATACGGGACTAGCGGGAGCAAACTACAATGAGCAGTTCTTC
CASSNTGLAGANYNEQFF
>TRBJ2-2|TRBV5-1|.|TRBD2
TGCGCCAGCAGCGCCGGGACTAGCGGTAACACCGGGGAGCTGTTTTTT
CASSAGTSGNTGELFF
>TRBJ1-6|TRBV7-9|.|.
TGTGCCAGCAGCTTAGTTGGGGAATCACCCCTCCACTTT
CASSLVGESPLHF
>TRBJ2-6|TRBV11-3|.|TRBD1
TGTGCCAGCAGCTTCTTCGGGACAGCAAGCTCTGGGGCCAACGTCCTGACTTTC
CASSFFGTASSGANVLTF
>TRBJ2-5|TRBV5-1|.|.
TGCGCCAGCAGCCCCGACGGGCGGGGAGAGACCCAGTACTTC
CASSPDGRGETQYF
>TRBJ1-2|TRBV19|.|.
TGTGCCAGTAGCGGAGGACGGGCGTGGGGCTACACCTTC
CASSGGRAWGYTF
>TRBJ1-4|TRBV19|.|TRBD1
TGTGCCAGTAGTATAGGGGGGACAGGGAACGAAAAACTGTTTTTT
CASSIGGTGNEKLFF
>TRBJ1-2|TRBV9|.|.
TGTGCCAGCACCTCGTCTGCAGGCCCCACTAGGGATGGCTACACCTTC
CASTSSAGPTRDGYTF
>TRBJ2-7|TRBV6-5|.|.
TGTGCCAGCAATGGCGGGGTAGGATACGAGCAGTACTTC
CASNGGVGYEQYF
>TRBJ2-3|TRBV29-1|.|.
TGCAGCGTTGTTCTGGTAGCGGAAGATACGCAGTATTTT
CSVVLVAEDTQYF
>TRBJ1-2|TRBV15|.|.
TGTGCCACCAGTAGGGACGGATCCGAGAACTATGGCTACACCTTC
CATSRDGSENYGYTF
>TRBJ1-1|TRBV11-3|.|.
TGTGCCAGCAGCTTTTTATGGGGCAGGGACACTGAAGCTTTCTTT
CASSFLWGRDTEAFF
>TRBJ2-5|TRBV10-1|.|TRBD2
TGCGCCAGCAGAAGCGGGGGGGCCACGGAGACCCAGTACTTC
CASRSGGATETQYF
>TRBJ1-1|TRBV29-1|.|.
TGCAGCTACGCCGTGGGGGGAGGACGGACTGAAGCTTTCTTT
CSYAVGGGRTEAFF
>TRBJ2-1|TRBV9|.|.
TGTGCCAGCAGCGTAGGCGGGGACCCCGACTACAATGAGCAGTTCTTC
CASSVGGDPDYNEQFF
>TRBJ1-1|TRBV19|once|.
TGTGCCAGTAGTAGGGGAACTGAAGCTTTCTTT
CASSRGTEAFF
>TRBJ1-1|TRBV5-1|once|TRBD1
TGCGCCAGCAGCTTAGAATGGACGGCAGGGGGCGCTTTCTTT
CASSLEWTAGGAFF
>TRBJ2-2|TRBV2|once|.
TGTGCCAGCAGTGAATTCACCGGGGAGCTGTTTTTT
CASSEFTGELFF
>TRBJ1-3|TRBV5-1|.|.
TGCGCCAGCAGCTTACAGGGTGCTGGAAACACCATATATTTT
CASSLQGAGNTIYF
>TRBJ1-6|TRBV24-1|.|TRBD1
TGTGCCACCAGTGATTTGTCCACCTATCGACAGGGGGCAATAAGCCACTCACCCCTCCACTTT
CATSDLSTYRQGAISHSPLHF
>TRBJ1-6|TRBV4-1|.|.
TGCGCCAGCAGATCACCCCTCCACTTT
CASRSPLHF
>TRBJ2-1|TRBV9|.|.
TGTGCCAGCAGCGTAGACGGGAGAGCCCGCTGGGTGAATGAGCAGCTCTTC
CASSVDGRARWVNEQLF
>TRBJ2-1|TRBV29-1|few|.
TGCAGCGTTGAGGGAAGGCTCGCCCTAGGATCCTACAATGAGCAGTTCTTC
CSVEGRLALGSYNEQFF
>TRBJ2-5|TRBV11-2|.|.
TGTGCCAGCAGCCCAATAGCCTGGAAGGCCCAAGAGACCCAGTACTTC
CASSPIAWKAQETQYF
>TRBJ1-6|TRBV3-1/TRBV3-2|.|.
TGTGCCAGCAGCCAAGATGATACGAAAACCGATTCACCCCTCCACTTT
CASSQDDTKTDSPLHF
>TRBJ1-2|TRBV9|.|.
TGTGCCAGCAGCCCCTCTACGAGGTTGAATGGCTACACCTTC
CASSPSTRLNGYTF
>TRBJ1-4|TRBV7-2|.|.
TGTGCCAGCAGCTTAAAAGTCCGGGGGTATAATGAAAAACTGTTTTTT
CASSLKVRGYNEKLFF
>TRBJ2-1|TRBV21-1|.|.
TGTGCCAGCAGCAATCGCGATGAGCAGTTCTTC
CASSNRDEQFF
>TRBJ2-1|TRBV6-5|.|TRBD2
TGTGCCAGCAGTCTGTCTAGCGGGGGTTACAATGAGCAGTTCTTC
CASSLSSGGYNEQFF
>TRBJ2-3|TRBV5-1|.|TRBD2
TGCGCCAGCAGCTTGGAGGGTAGCGGGACCACAGATACGCAGTATTTT
CASSLEGSGTTDTQYF
>TRBJ2-3|TRBV9|.|.
TGTGCCAGCAGCGTAGAGCCCGGCAAAGATACGCAGTATTTT
CASSVEPGKDTQYF
>TRBJ1-2|TRBV6-5|.|.
TGTGCCAGCAGTTACTTTCCGGGGAGACAAATCTATGGCTACACCTTC
CASSYFPGRQIYGYTF
>TRBJ2-3|TRBV2|once|TRBD2
TGTGCCAGCAGTGGACTAGCGGTGGGGCGGGATACGCAGTATTTT
CASSGLAVGRDTQYF
>TRBJ2-2|TRBV7-9|once|.
TGTGCCAGCAGCCCGGAGGGGGCTACCGGGGAGCTGTTTTTT
CASSPEGATGELFF
>TRBJ1-1|TRBV5-4|.|.
TGTGCCAGCAGCCTTCCGGGCCCTGGGAACACTGAAGCTTTCTTT
CASSLPGPGNTEAFF
>TRBJ2-7|TRBV18|.|.
TGTGCCAGCTCACCACCCGGGGGCCTTTCCTACGAGCAGTACTTC
CASSPPGGLSYEQYF
>TRBJ1-1|TRBV7-8|.|TRBD1
TGTGCCAGCAGATCGGGACAGCAGAACACTGAAGCTTTCTTT
CASRSGQQNTEAFF
>TRBJ1-2|TRBV6-1|.|TRBD1
TGTGCCAGCAGTGAAGGGAGGACAGGGGACACCTACACCTTC
CASSEGRTGDTYTF
>TRBJ2-2|TRBV5-1|once|.
TGCGCCAGCAGCCGGGACGGAGGCACCGGGGAGCTGTTTTTT
CASSRDGGTGELFF
>TRBJ2-1|TRBV18|.|.
TGTGCCAGCTCACCCCAGGGGTCTGAGCAGTTCTTC
CASSPQGSEQFF
>TRBJ2-7|TRBV6-5|.|.
TGTGCCAGCAGAACTTCGGGGGGCCGTATCGACGAGCAGTACTTC
CASRTSGGRIDEQYF
>TRBJ1-1|TRBV11-2|.|.
TGTGCCAGCAGCTTAGACGGGGCTCGGACTGAAGCTTTCTTT
CASSLDGARTEAFF
>TRBJ1-2|TRBV4-1|.|.
TGCGCCAGCAGCCAGACCACAGCCAACCACTATGGCTACACCTTC
CASSQTTANHYGYTF
>TRBJ2-1|TRBV30|once|.
TGTGCCTGGACCCCTCGGACGTGGAGCTCCTACAATGAGCAGTTCTTC
CAWTPRTWSSYNEQFF
>TRBJ1-1|TRBV30|.|TRBD1
TGTGCCTGGAGTGTCGGGACAGGGGGTACTGAAGCTTTCTTT
CAWSVGTGGTEAFF
>TRBJ1-1|TRBV15|.|TRBD1
TGTGCCACCAGCAGGGAAGACAGGGCTATCACTGAAGCTTTCTTT
CATSREDRAITEAFF
>TRBJ1-2|TRBV11-3|.|TRBD1
TGTGCCAGCAGCCAGGGGGACAGCCATGGCTACACCTTC
CASSQGDSHGYTF
>TRBJ2-3|TRBV5-1|.|TRBD1
TGCGCCAGCTCCCTTGACAGGGGCCGCACAGATACGCAGTATTTT
CASSLDRGRTDTQYF